The T cell receptor (beta chain) under discussion was sequenced for a study of blood T cells in healthy people across ages (dated by TCRdb to the mid-2010s). The study in broad terms: Template switching captured roughly one uniquely barcoded TCR beta cDNA molecule per two T cells in model experiments. Using deep sequencing normalized with unique cDNA molecular identifiers, the study measured how TCR beta repertoire diversity changes with age. Four age groups were formed from the donors: young (average about 15 years), middle-aged (approximately 42), aged (around 68) and long-lived (roughly 81). To avoid experimental bias, donors of different ages were distributed randomly across sequencing lanes. The study analyzed two additional independent replicas of 1 million unique cDNA reads from the same blood draw for two donors, one aged 18 to 29 and one aged 80 or older. Study-wide conclusions, independent of this receptor: Estimates of total diversity based on one million sequenced T cells were regarded as lower bounds and as underestimates. There was a strong correlation between observed TCR beta diversity and the percentage of naive T cells measured by flow cytometry. Compared with the aged group, the long-lived group had more naive CD4+ T cells, fewer expanded clones and increased TCR diversity, a pattern suggesting age selection. The CMV infection status of donors was not known, potentially confounding age-related changes in expanded clonotypes. As age increased, observed TCR beta diversity per million T cells dropped in a roughly linear way, and a significant reduction was already evident by age 40. Because profiling used bulk unsorted PBMCs, naive and antigen-experienced compartments could not be compared conclusively.

V loses 1 base, J loses 1 base, and the germline ends lie 3 bases apart. CDR3 length: 13 amino acids, cysteine to phenylalanine. Of all the DNA, just the CDR3 is kept, 39 bases in frame from base 1. Preparation of the library involved 5' RACE. Sequencing took place on an Illumina HiSeq 2500. The second PCR ran for roughly 7 to 12 cycles and used a J-beta primer mix along with a sample-barcoded 5' primer. A unique molecular identifier was introduced onto each TCR beta cDNA molecule by a template-switch 5' adaptor carrying 12 random nucleotides. Each sample yielded at least 2.5 million CDR3-containing paired-end reads. All of the RNA was converted into first-strand cDNA using the Mint cDNA synthesis kit, with a TRBC-specific oligonucleotide serving as the primer. After uracil-DNA glycosylase treatment, a first 18-cycle PCR used universal primers M1SS and BC2_uni_R on all cDNA. Per the source publication's procedure: For normalization, 1 million high-quality reads, each with a distinct molecular identifier, were randomly selected from each sample. Reads with shared molecular identifiers were discarded instead of being binned into consensus sequences. CDR3 identification, clonotype clustering and error correction used MiTCR with a Q25 quality threshold and the strictest error-elimination algorithm. Lower-bound total TCR beta diversity was estimated with a nonparametric unseen species model using Euler transformation. TCRdb itself trimmed the public reads at Q25 with fastp, ran MiXCR and retained productive beta chains. Under each unique CDR3 protein, matching rows form one entry showing the most common genes and DNA. TCRdb, rather than the study authors, made the V and J calls. Across this sample there are 580,000 or so distinct CDR3 sequences, with 40% to 50% seen only once. Just under 25% of the sample comes from the top ten.

The roughly 39 donors, aged 6 to 90 years, were systemically healthy Caucasian individuals from Russia. Ten milliliters of peripheral blood were drawn from each donor into EDTA-treated Vacutainer tubes. Ficoll-Paque density-gradient centrifugation was used to isolate PBMCs, with at least 6.5 million per sample. Trizol reagent was used to extract total RNA from PBMCs, with at least 6 micrograms per sample. For every donor, an aliquot of PBMCs went through flow cytometry to measure the percentages of naive CD45RAhigh/CD27high T cells. This clonotype was counted only a few times. Its antigen is not yet known. No clone much larger than this one lies a single base away; base qualities are absent.

The receptor's source is a man older than 75 in good health. Sequences were obtained from blood. The sequence is built from TRBV12-3 or TRBV12-4 and TRBJ2-3; the D gene is not confidently resolved. In nucleotides, the sequence is TGTGCCAGCAGTTTAGAGGGCACAGATACGCAGTATTTT. This codes for CASSLEGTDTQYF.